This entry lists 8 T cell receptor beta chains sequenced from one sample in a study of long-term antiretroviral therapy in people with HIV. Researchers ran immunoSEQ v3.0 at survey level. Assay used: immunoSEQ multiplex PCR; TCRdb lists only in-frame clones, some missing. The repertoire includes about 17,000 clones, roughly 77% of them detected once, and around 8.2% sits in the top ten. The input for sequencing was unsorted PBMCs, taken 0.3 years after starting antiretroviral therapy. The receptors stem from a man aged 18-30 years with HIV.

The V call is TRBV29-1, the J call TRBJ2-1; D ambiguous. V lost 6 bases, J lost 8 bases, and 11 bases lay in between. The CDR3 has 11 amino acids. CDR1 is SQVTM and CDR2 is ANQGSEA in the germline V gene. Written as DNA, the CDR3 is TGCAGCGTCTCTAATGGGCATGAGCAGTTCTTC. Residues: CSVSNGHEQFF.

The chain couples TRBV15 to TRBJ2-3, with a tentative D call TRBD1 (5 bases). Germline CDR1 is LNHNV and CDR2 is YYDKDF (reference sequence). The CDR3 is 14 amino acids. V gave up 5 bases and J gave up 2 bases, with 11 bases separating them. The CDR3 loop is CATSRPGHTDTQYF. The CDR3 DNA sequence: TGTGCCACCAGCCGCCCAGGACACACAGATACGCAGTATTTT.

The CDR3 region is CASSFPVRSDQGPYGYTF. CDR3 DNA sequence: TGTGCCAGCAGCTTTCCAGTAAGGAGCGATCAGGGGCCTTATGGCTACACCTTC. The chain has TRBV11-2 and TRBJ1-2; D is possibly TRBD1 (6 bases). The V and J ends lost 3 bases and 5 bases respectively, with 25 bases between them. Germline loops: CDR1 SGHAT, CDR2 FQNNGV. The CDR3 loop spans 18 amino acids.

V usage is TRBV5-4 and J usage is TRBJ2-3; no clear D. V was trimmed by 6 bases and J by 2 bases, leaving 10 bases between them. The germline CDR1 and CDR2 sequences are SGHNT and YYREEE (reference sequence). The CDR3 covers 13 residues. The CDR3 DNA reads TGTGCCAGCACCCTCTCCCCCACAGATACGCAGTATTTT. The encoded protein is CASTLSPTDTQYF.

This clone turned up a few times. V and J are TRBV11-3 and TRBJ1-1; D is uncertain. CDR3 length: 13 residues. The ends were cut back, 5 bases at V and 8 bases at J, with 15 bases in the middle. Germline lookup yields CDR1 SGHNT and CDR2 YENEEA. The CDR3 DNA is TGTGCCAGCAGCCCGAGTATGGTGGGGGAAGCTTTCTTT. As protein: CASSPSMVGEAFF.

This clone showed up just a few times. The chain recombines TRBV2 with TRBJ1-2; D is possibly TRBD1 (6 bases). CDR1 is SNHLY, CDR2 FYNNEI, per germline. V was trimmed by 3 bases and J by 2 bases, leaving 10 bases between them. This CDR3 has 14 residues. The CDR3 reads CASSEAGDNYGYTF. The CDR3, as DNA: TGTGCCAGCAGTGAGGCAGGGGACAACTATGGCTACACCTTC.

The gene calls are TRBV19 and TRBJ1-3; D not resolved. Germline V lookup: CDR1 LNHDA, CDR2 SQIVND (reference sequence). V was cut by 4 bases and J by 0 bases, with 4 bases left in between. This CDR3 spans 13 amino acids. In DNA form, the CDR3 reads TGTGCCAGTAGTACAGTCTCTGGAAACACCATATATTTT. Amino acid sequence: CASSTVSGNTIYF.

The CDR3 DNA reads TGTGCCATCAGAGGTCAGGGACCAATGAACACTGAAGCTTTCTTT. Protein: CAIRGQGPMNTEAFF. This chain links TRBV10-3 with TRBJ1-1, with D perhaps matching TRBD1 (5 bases). The CDR3 has 15 residues. V was pared by 6 bases and J by 0 bases, with 14 bases between. The germline gives CDR1 ENHRY, CDR2 SYGVKD.